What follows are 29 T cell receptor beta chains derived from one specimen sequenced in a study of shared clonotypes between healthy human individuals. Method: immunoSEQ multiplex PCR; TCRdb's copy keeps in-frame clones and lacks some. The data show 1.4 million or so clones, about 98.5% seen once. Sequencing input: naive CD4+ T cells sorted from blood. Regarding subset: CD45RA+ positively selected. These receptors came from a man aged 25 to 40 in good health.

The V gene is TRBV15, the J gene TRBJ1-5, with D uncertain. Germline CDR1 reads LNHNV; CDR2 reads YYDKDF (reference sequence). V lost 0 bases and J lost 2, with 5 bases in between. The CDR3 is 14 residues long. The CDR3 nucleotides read TGTGCCACCAGCAGAGATTCTGGCAATCAGCCCCAGCATTTT. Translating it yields CATSRDSGNQPQHF.

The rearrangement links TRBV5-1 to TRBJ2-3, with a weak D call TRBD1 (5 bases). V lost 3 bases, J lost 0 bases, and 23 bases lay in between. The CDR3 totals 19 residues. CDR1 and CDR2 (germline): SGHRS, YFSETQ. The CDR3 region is CASSSTVLSVTFSTDTQYF. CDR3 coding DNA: TGCGCCAGCAGCTCGACAGTACTATCCGTCACGTTTAGCACAGATACGCAGTATTTT.

The CDR3 here is CAGSSGAQQPQHF. The DNA of the CDR3 is TGTGCCGGGTCTTCGGGGGCGCAGCAGCCCCAGCATTTT. This chain uses TRBV30 with TRBJ1-5; perhaps TRBD1 as D (6 bases). The length of the CDR3 is 13 residues. Between the trimmed V and J ends, which lost 8 bases and 7 bases, there was a span of 18 bases. Germline assignment: CDR1 GTSNPN and CDR2 SVGIG (reference sequence).

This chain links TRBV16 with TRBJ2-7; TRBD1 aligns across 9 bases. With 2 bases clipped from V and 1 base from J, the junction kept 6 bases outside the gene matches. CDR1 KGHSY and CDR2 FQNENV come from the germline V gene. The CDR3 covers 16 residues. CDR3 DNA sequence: TGTGCCAGCAGCCAAAGGAAGGGGACAGGGTCCTACGAGCAGTACTTC. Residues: CASSQRKGTGSYEQYF.

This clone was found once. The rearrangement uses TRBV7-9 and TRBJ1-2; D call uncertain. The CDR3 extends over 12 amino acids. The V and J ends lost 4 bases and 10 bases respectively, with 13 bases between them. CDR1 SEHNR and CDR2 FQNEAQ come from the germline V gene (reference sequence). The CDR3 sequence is CASSSPQTSYTF. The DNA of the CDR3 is TGTGCCAGCAGCTCTCCCCAAACCTCCTACACCTTC.

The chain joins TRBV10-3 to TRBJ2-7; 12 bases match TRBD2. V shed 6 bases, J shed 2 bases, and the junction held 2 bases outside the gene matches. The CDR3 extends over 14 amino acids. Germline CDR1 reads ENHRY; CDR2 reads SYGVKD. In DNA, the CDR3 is TGTGCCATCAGGGGGACTAGCGGGCCCTACGAGCAGTACTTC. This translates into CAIRGTSGPYEQYF.

CDR3 DNA: TGTGCCAGCAGTTTACCCGACAGGGAAAATCAGCCCCAGCATTTT. Amino acids: CASSLPDRENQPQHF. The V and J genes are TRBV28 and TRBJ1-5; 7 nucleotides align to TRBD1. Germline CDR1 is MDHEN and CDR2 is SYDVKM. This CDR3 has 15 residues. Trimming at V came to 2 bases and at J to 4 bases, leaving 5 bases not matched to a gene.

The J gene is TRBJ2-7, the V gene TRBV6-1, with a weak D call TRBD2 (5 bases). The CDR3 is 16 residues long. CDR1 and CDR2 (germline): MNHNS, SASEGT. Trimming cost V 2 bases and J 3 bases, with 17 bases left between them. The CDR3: CASSERSGQWVYEQYF. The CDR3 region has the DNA TGTGCCAGCAGTGAAAGAAGCGGTCAATGGGTCTACGAGCAGTACTTC.

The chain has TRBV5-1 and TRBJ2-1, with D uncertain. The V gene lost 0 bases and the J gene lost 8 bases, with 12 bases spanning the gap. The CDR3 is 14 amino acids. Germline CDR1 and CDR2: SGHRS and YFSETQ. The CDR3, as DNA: TGCGCCAGCAGCTTGGAGGCTCACTCGCATGAGCAGTTCTTC. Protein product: CASSLEAHSHEQFF.

The CDR3 reads CASRGTAVSGNTIYF. For the CDR3, the DNA is TGTGCCAGCCGGGGGACTGCTGTCTCTGGAAACACCATATATTTT. The chain joins TRBV6-1 to TRBJ1-3; the D gene is possibly TRBD1 (5 bases). This CDR3 contains 15 residues. Per germline, CDR1 MNHNS and CDR2 SASEGT. V was pared by 8 bases and J by 0 bases, with 14 bases between.

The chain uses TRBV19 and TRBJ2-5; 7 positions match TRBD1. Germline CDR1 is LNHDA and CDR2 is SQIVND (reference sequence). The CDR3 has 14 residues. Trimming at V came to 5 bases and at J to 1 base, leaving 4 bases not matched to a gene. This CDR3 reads CASSARQGQETQYF. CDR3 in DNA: TGTGCCAGTAGTGCCAGACAGGGCCAAGAGACCCAGTACTTC.

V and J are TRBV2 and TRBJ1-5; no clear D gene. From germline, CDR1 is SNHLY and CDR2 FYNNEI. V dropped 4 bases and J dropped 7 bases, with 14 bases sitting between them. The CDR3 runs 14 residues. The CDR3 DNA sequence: TGTGCCAGCAGTGTCCGGGCCACGATCCAGCCCCAGCATTTT. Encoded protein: CASSVRATIQPQHF. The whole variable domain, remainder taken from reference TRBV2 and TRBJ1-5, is EPEVTQTPSHQVTQMGQEVILRCVPISNHLYFYWYRQILGQKVEFLVSFYNNEISEKSEIFDDQFSVERPDGSNFTLKIRSTKLEDSAMYFCASSVRATIQPQHFGDGTRLSIL.

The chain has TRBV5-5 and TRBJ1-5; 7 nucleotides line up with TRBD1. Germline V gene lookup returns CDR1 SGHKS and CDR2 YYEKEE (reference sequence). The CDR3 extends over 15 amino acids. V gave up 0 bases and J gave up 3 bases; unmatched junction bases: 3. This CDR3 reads CASSLAGGNNQPQHF. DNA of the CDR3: TGTGCCAGCAGCTTGGCAGGGGGTAACAATCAGCCCCAGCATTTT.

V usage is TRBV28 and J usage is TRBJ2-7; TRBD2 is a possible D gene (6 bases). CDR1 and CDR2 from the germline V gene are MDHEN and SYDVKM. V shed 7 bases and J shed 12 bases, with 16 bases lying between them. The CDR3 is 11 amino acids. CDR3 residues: CASTLGLGVYF. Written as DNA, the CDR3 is TGTGCCAGCACCCTGGGACTTGGGGTGTACTTC.

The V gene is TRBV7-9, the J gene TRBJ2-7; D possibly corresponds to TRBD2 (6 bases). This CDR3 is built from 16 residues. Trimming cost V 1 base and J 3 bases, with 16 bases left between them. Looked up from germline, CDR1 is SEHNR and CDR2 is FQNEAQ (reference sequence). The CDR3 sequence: CASSLVSGLQVYEQYF. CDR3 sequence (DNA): TGTGCCAGCAGCTTAGTCTCGGGACTCCAAGTCTACGAGCAGTACTTC.

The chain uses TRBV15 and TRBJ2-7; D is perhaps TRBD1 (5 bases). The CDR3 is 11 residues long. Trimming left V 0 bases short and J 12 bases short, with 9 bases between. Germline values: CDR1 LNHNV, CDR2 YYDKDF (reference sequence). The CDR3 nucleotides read TGTGCCACCAGCAGAGATTCAGGGCTGTACTTC. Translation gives CATSRDSGLYF.

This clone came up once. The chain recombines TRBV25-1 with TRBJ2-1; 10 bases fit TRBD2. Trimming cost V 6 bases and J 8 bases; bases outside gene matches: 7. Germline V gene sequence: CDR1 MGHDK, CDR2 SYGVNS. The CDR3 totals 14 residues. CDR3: CASRASGRGYEQFF. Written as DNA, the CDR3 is TGTGCCAGCAGAGCAAGCGGGAGGGGCTATGAGCAGTTCTTC.

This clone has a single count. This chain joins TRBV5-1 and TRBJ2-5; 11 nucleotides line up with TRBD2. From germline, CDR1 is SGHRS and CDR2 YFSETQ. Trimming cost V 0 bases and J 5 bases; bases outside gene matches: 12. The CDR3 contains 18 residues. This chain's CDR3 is CASSLVFSGRAGEETQYF. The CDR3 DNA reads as TGCGCCAGCAGCTTGGTGTTTAGCGGGAGGGCCGGGGAGGAGACCCAGTACTTC.

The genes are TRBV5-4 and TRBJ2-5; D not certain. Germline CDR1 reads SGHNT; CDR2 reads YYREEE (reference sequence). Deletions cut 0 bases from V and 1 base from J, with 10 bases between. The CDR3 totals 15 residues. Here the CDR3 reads CASSLGPSSQETQYF. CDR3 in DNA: TGTGCCAGCAGCTTGGGACCATCTTCCCAAGAGACCCAGTACTTC.

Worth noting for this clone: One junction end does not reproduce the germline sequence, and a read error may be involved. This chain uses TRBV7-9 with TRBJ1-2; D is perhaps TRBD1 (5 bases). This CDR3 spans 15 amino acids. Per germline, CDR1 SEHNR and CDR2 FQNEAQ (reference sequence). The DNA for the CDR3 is TGTGCCAGCAGCCTAGCGGAAGGGACGAGGAGTGGCTACACCTTC. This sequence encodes CASSLAEGTRSGYTF.

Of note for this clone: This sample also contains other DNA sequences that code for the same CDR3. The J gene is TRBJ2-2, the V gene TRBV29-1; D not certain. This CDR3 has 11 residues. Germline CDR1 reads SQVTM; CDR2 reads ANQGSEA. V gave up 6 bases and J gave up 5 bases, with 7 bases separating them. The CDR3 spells CSVGRTGELFF. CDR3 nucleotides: TGCAGCGTGGGTAGGACCGGGGAGCTGTTTTTT.

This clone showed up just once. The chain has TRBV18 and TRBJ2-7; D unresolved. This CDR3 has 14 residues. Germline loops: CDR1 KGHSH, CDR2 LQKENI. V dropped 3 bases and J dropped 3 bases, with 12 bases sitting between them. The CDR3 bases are TGTGCCAGCTCACCCACCCCTGTGAGCTACGAGCAGTACTTC. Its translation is CASSPTPVSYEQYF.

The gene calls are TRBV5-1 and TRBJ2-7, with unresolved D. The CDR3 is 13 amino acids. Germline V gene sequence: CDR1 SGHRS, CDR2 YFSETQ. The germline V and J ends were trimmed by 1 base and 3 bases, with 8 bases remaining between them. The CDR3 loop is CASSLMDGYEQYF. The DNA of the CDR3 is TGCGCCAGCAGCTTGATGGACGGCTACGAGCAGTACTTC.

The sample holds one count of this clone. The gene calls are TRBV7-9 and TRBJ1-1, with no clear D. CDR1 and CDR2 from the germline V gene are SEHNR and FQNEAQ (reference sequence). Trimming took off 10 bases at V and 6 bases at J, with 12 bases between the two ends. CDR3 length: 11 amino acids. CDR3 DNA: TGTGCCACAGACCGTTGGTCTGAAGCTTTCTTT. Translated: CATDRWSEAFF.

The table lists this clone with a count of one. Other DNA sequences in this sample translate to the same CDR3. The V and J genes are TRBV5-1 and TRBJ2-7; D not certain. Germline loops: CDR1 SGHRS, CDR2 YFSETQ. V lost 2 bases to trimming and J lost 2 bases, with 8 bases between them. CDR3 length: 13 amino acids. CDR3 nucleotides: TGCGCCAGCAGCTTCGGACGGCCCTACGAGCAGTACTTC. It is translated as CASSFGRPYEQYF.

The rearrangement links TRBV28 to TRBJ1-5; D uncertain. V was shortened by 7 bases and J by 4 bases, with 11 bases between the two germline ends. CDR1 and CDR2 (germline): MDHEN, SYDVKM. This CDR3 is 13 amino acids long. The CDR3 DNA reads TGTGCCAGCACCCAGATCACAAATCAGCCCCAGCATTTT. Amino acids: CASTQITNQPQHF.

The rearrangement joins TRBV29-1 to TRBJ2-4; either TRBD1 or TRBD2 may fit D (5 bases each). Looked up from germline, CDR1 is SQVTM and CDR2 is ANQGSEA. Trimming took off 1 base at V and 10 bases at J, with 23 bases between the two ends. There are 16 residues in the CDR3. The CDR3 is CSVEGGGGGAGRIQYF. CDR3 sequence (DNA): TGCAGCGTTGAAGGTGGTGGTGGGGGAGCCGGGCGGATTCAGTACTTC.

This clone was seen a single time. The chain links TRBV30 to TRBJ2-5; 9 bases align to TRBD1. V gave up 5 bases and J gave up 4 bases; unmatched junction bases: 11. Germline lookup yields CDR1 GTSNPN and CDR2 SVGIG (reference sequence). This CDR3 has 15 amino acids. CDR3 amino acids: CAWGPRDRVSETQYF. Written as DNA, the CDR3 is TGTGCCTGGGGTCCTCGGGACAGGGTTTCAGAGACCCAGTACTTC.

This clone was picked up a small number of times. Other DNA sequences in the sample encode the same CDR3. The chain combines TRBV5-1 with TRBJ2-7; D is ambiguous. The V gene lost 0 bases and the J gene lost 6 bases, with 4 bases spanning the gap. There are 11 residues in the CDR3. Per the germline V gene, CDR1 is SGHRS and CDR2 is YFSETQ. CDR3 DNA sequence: TGCGCCAGCAGCTTGGGAGGCGAGCAGTACTTC. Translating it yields CASSLGGEQYF.